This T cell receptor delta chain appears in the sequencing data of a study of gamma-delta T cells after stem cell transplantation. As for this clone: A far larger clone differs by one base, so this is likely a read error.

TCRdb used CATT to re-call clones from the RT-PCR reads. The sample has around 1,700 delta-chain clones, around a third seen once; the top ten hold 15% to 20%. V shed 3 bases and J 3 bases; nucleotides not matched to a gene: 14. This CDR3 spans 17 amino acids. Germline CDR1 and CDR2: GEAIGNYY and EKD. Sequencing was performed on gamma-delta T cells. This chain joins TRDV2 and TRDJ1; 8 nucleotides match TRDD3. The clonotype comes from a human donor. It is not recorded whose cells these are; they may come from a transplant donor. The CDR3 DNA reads TGTGCCTGTGACGTCCTAAAGGGGGATATGGTATCCGATAAACTCATCTTT. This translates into CACDVLKGDMVSDKLIF.